The 32 T cell receptor beta chains in this list originate from one sample, sequenced in a study of cytomegalovirus exposure and HLA in healthy donors. Clones were sequenced by immunoSEQ multiplex PCR, and TCRdb holds only the in-frame ones, with some missing. There are tens of thousands of clones in the sample; approximately 96% occur only once, and roughly 1.5% lies in the top ten. Sequenced: PBMCs. Receptors were obtained from a woman between 18 and 29 years old in good health and CMV-seropositive.

The chain has TRBV28 and TRBJ1-2, with D possibly being TRBD1 (5 bases). V lost 2 bases and J 0 bases, leaving 19 bases between the germline ends. CDR1 and CDR2 from the germline V gene are MDHEN and SYDVKM. The CDR3 extends over 18 amino acids. CDR3 sequence reads: CASSLPIDLGLPNYGYTF. CDR3 DNA sequence: TGTGCCAGCAGTTTACCTATCGATCTGGGGCTCCCTAACTATGGCTACACCTTC.

The rearrangement joins TRBV7-3 to TRBJ1-2; TRBD1 agrees at 7 bases. This CDR3 spans 16 amino acids. Germline trimming cut 0 bases from V and 4 bases from J; bases unmatched to any gene: 8. Per germline, CDR1 SGHTA and CDR2 FQGTGA. CDR3 sequence (DNA): TGTGCCAGCAGCTTAACCTCGGAGGGGGCGGGCTATGGCTACACCTTC. It specifies CASSLTSEGAGYGYTF.

As concerns this clone: Sequence at one end of the junction differs from germline and may be a read error. The V and J genes are TRBV7-7 and TRBJ1-5; the match to TRBD1 covers 7 bases. CDR1 is SSHAT, CDR2 FNYEAQ, per germline (reference sequence). The length of the CDR3 is 18 residues. CDR3 in amino acids: CASSLVRHQGGEDQPQHF. CDR3 sequence (DNA): TGTGCTAGCAGCTTAGTAAGACATCAGGGGGGTGAGGATCAGCCCCAGCATTTT.

The rearrangement joins TRBV27 to TRBJ2-5; TRBD1 aligns across 7 bases. The J segment lost 3 bases and the V segment lost 5 bases, leaving 3 bases of the junction unmatched. From germline, CDR1 is MNHEY and CDR2 SMNVEV (reference sequence). The CDR3 has 13 residues. CDR3 coding DNA: TGTGCCAGCAGTAGAGGGACAGAAGAGACCCAGTACTTC. Translating gives CASSRGTEETQYF.

This sequence joins TRBV7-2 and TRBJ2-3, with TRBD2 matching 11 bases. The CDR3 covers 14 residues. CDR1 is SGHTA and CDR2 is FQGNSA in the germline V gene. V dropped 5 bases and J dropped 6; count of bases not matched to a gene: 4. The CDR3 reads CASSKTSGIDTQYF. CDR3 DNA: TGTGCCAGCAGCAAGACTAGCGGGATTGATACGCAGTATTTT.

The genes are TRBV7-2 and TRBJ1-1; weak D call: TRBD1 (5 bases). CDR3 size: 16 residues. Germline loops: CDR1 SGHTA, CDR2 FQGNSA. The V and J ends lost 5 bases and 0 bases respectively, with 16 bases between them. The CDR3 nucleotides are TGTGCCAGCAGCATCCGTCCGACAGCTATGAACACTGAAGCTTTCTTT. Its protein product is CASSIRPTAMNTEAFF.

V usage is TRBV4-1 and J usage is TRBJ2-1, with a weak D call TRBD1 (6 bases). CDR3 length: 14 amino acids. V dropped 2 bases and J dropped 3 bases, with 8 bases sitting between them. CDR1 and CDR2 (germline): MGHRA, YSYEKL. The CDR3 region has the DNA TGCGCCAGCAGCCAACGGGACAACTACAATGAGCAGTTCTTC. Translated, it gives CASSQRDNYNEQFF.

The CDR3 loop reads CATSRARGWSNEKLFF. CDR3 DNA sequence: TGTGCCACCAGCAGAGCGCGCGGGTGGTCGAATGAAAAACTGTTTTTT. The chain employs TRBV15 and TRBJ1-4; D is unclear. The CDR3 contains 16 residues. The V end was cut by 1 base, the J end by 5 bases, with 14 bases between. Germline CDR1 LNHNV, CDR2 YYDKDF (reference sequence).

The CDR3, as DNA: TGTGCCACCACAGCTTTATATACAGGGGGCACAGATACGCAGTATTTT. Amino acids: CATTALYTGGTDTQYF. The chain has TRBV27 and TRBJ2-3; 7 nucleotides align to TRBD1. The CDR3 is 16 residues long. V trimming: 10 bases; J trimming: 1 base; junction bases outside the gene matches: 14. Per the germline V gene, CDR1 is MNHEY and CDR2 is SMNVEV (reference sequence).

V gene TRBV14 combines with J gene TRBJ2-7; D is possibly TRBD1 (7 bases). The CDR3 length is 14 residues. V shed 4 bases and J shed 7 bases, with 17 bases lying between them. Germline lookup yields CDR1 SGHDN and CDR2 FVKESK. The CDR3 bases are TGTGCCAGCAGCCTTCTGACAGGGCGGGAAGAGCAGTACTTC. Protein sequence: CASSLLTGREEQYF.

This chain uses TRBV7-9 with TRBJ1-2, with D possibly TRBD1 on 5 matching bases. The germline V and J ends were trimmed by 5 bases and 0 bases, with 13 bases remaining between them. From germline, CDR1 is SEHNR and CDR2 FQNEAQ (reference sequence). This CDR3 contains 15 residues. The CDR3 DNA follows: TGTGCCAGCAGCACAAGGGCAGGGACTAACTATGGCTACACCTTC. It yields the protein CASSTRAGTNYGYTF.

The chain links TRBV30 to TRBJ2-5; TRBD2 matches at 7 bases. V gave up 0 bases and J gave up 5 bases; unmatched junction bases: 18. This CDR3 spans 18 amino acids. Germline assignment: CDR1 GTSNPN and CDR2 SVGIG (reference sequence). The CDR3 DNA is TGTGCCTGGAGTGTAGGGTTGCTAGCGGAGGGGAGTTCGGAGACCCAGTACTTC. This translates into CAWSVGLLAEGSSETQYF.

A few counts support this clone. This sequence joins TRBV19 and TRBJ2-7, with D hard to call. Deletions cut 6 bases from V and 3 bases from J, with 15 bases between. This CDR3 has 14 residues. The germline V gene encodes CDR1 LNHDA and CDR2 SQIVND (reference sequence). CDR3 sequence (DNA): TGTGCCAGTAGCAAAGGTAGGAGAGGCTACGAGCAGTACTTC. Translation: CASSKGRRGYEQYF.

J is TRBJ1-3 and V is TRBV2, with D unclear. This CDR3 region has 14 residues. Trimming removed 3 bases at V and 0 bases at J, with 6 bases between. The germline V gene has CDR1 SNHLY and CDR2 FYNNEI. CDR3 residues: CASSEPVSGNTIYF. The CDR3 DNA reads as TGTGCCAGCAGTGAGCCAGTCTCTGGAAACACCATATATTTT.

The chain joins TRBV13 to TRBJ2-1; 8 nucleotides line up with TRBD2. Looked up from germline, CDR1 is PRHDT and CDR2 is FYEKMQ (reference sequence). With V trimmed by 6 bases and J by 5 bases, 6 bases remained unmatched. The CDR3 spans 14 residues. In nucleotides, the CDR3 is TGTGCCAGCAGACCTTGGCGGGAGGACAATGAGCAGTTCTTC. Translated: CASRPWREDNEQFF.

The chain joins TRBV7-3 to TRBJ2-1; 9 bases map to TRBD2. CDR1 is SGHTA and CDR2 is FQGTGA in the germline V gene. Trimming cost V 2 bases and J 7 bases; bases outside gene matches: 6. The CDR3 totals 15 residues. Here the CDR3 reads CASSLEGGRGNEQFF. Written as DNA, the CDR3 is TGTGCCAGCAGCTTAGAGGGCGGGAGGGGTAATGAGCAGTTCTTC.

The CDR3 DNA follows: TGTGCCAGCAGTGGTCGACTAGCGGGAGTTCCAGATACGCAGTATTTT. It codes for CASSGRLAGVPDTQYF. This chain joins TRBV27 and TRBJ2-3; 12 positions agree with TRBD2. Trimming at V came to 5 bases and at J to 4 bases, leaving 7 bases not matched to a gene. The CDR3 extends over 16 amino acids. The V gene's germline CDR1 is MNHEY and CDR2 SMNVEV (reference sequence).

The chain uses TRBV28 and TRBJ1-1; D is perhaps TRBD1 (6 bases). The length of the CDR3 is 14 residues. V was trimmed by 6 bases and J by 4 bases, leaving 15 bases between them. Germline-derived CDR1 and CDR2 are MDHEN and SYDVKM. The DNA of the CDR3 is TGTGCCAGCAGCAACGTTAGAGGGGGCACTGAAGCTTTCTTT. Protein product: CASSNVRGGTEAFF.

The chain employs TRBV4-1 and TRBJ1-5; D is perhaps TRBD1 (5 bases). The germline V and J ends were trimmed by 0 bases and 4 bases, with 13 bases remaining between them. CDR3 size: 16 residues. Germline CDR1 MGHRA, CDR2 YSYEKL. In nucleotides, the CDR3 is TGCGCCAGCAGCCAAGAACCTGAACAGGAGAATCAGCCCCAGCATTTT. As protein: CASSQEPEQENQPQHF.

The chain uses TRBV7-3 and TRBJ1-4, with TRBD1 identical over 9 bases. V dropped 5 bases and J dropped 7; count of bases not matched to a gene: 14. This CDR3 has 17 residues. Germline V lookup: CDR1 SGHTA, CDR2 FQGTGA. CDR3 DNA sequence: TGTGCCAGCAGCGCCAATGTAGGGACAGGGAGAGGTGAAAAACTGTTTTTT. Protein product: CASSANVGTGRGEKLFF.

The rearrangement uses TRBV28 and TRBJ2-7; D remains ambiguous. The germline CDR1 and CDR2 sequences are MDHEN and SYDVKM. The V and J ends lost 3 bases and 2 bases respectively, with 14 bases between them. The length of the CDR3 is 15 residues. CDR3 region: CASSFSSFRAYEQYF. DNA of the CDR3: TGTGCCAGCAGTTTTTCGTCCTTTAGAGCCTACGAGCAGTACTTC.

The chain couples TRBV6-1 to TRBJ2-5; 8 nucleotides line up with TRBD2. Germline trimming cut 4 bases from V and 5 bases from J; bases unmatched to any gene: 6. This CDR3 has 14 amino acids. The germline gives CDR1 MNHNS, CDR2 SASEGT. CDR3 DNA: TGTGCCAGCAGTGTGGGGACGGGAGGGGAGACCCAGTACTTC. It codes for CASSVGTGGETQYF.

The genes are TRBV6-1 and TRBJ2-5; D may be TRBD1 (6 bases). V gave up 4 bases and J gave up 4 bases, with 19 bases separating them. This CDR3 is 16 amino acids long. Germline V lookup: CDR1 MNHNS, CDR2 SASEGT. The DNA for the CDR3 is TGTGCCAGCAGTGGAGGACCAACAGGGCCGGGAGAGACCCAGTACTTC. Protein product: CASSGGPTGPGETQYF.

The chain has TRBV19 and TRBJ2-7, with TRBD2 matching 7 bases. CDR1 and CDR2 (germline): LNHDA, SQIVND (reference sequence). The length of the CDR3 is 15 residues. V shed 3 bases and J 7 bases; nucleotides not matched to a gene: 12. CDR3 sequence (DNA): TGTGCCAGTAGTATCTCTCTAGCGGCAGTCTGGGAGCAGTACTTC. Protein: CASSISLAAVWEQYF.

For this clone: This CDR3 is also generated by other DNA sequences in the sample. The chain carries TRBV19 and TRBJ1-2; 8 bases match TRBD1. The germline gives CDR1 LNHDA, CDR2 SQIVND (reference sequence). The CDR3 runs to 15 residues. Unmatched junction bases numbered 8, after V lost 3 bases and J lost 5 bases. This CDR3 is CASSMESGGVYGYTF. For the CDR3, the DNA is TGTGCCAGTAGTATGGAATCAGGGGGCGTTTATGGCTACACCTTC.

The V call is TRBV28, the J call TRBJ1-1; D not certain. Germline V gene lookup returns CDR1 MDHEN and CDR2 SYDVKM. With 7 bases removed from V and 1 base from J, the gap between germline ends came to 10 bases. The CDR3 totals 13 residues. The CDR3 loop reads CASTSIENTEAFF. In nucleotides, the CDR3 is TGTGCCAGCACCTCGATAGAGAACACTGAAGCTTTCTTT. Full variable domain (remainder filled in from reference TRBV28 and TRBJ1-1): DVKVTQSSRYLVKRTGEKVFLECVQDMDHENMFWYRQDPGLGLRLIYFSYDVKMKEKGDIPEGYSVSREKKERFSLILESASTNQTSMYLCASTSIENTEAFFGQGTRLTVV.

The chain couples TRBV19 to TRBJ1-1; tentative D call: TRBD1 (5 bases). With 3 bases removed from V and 1 base from J, the gap between germline ends came to 9 bases. The CDR3 runs to 14 residues. Germline V CDR1 and CDR2: LNHDA, SQIVND (reference sequence). As DNA, the CDR3 is TGTGCCAGTAGTATCCCTACAGGGAACACTGAAGCTTTCTTT. The encoded protein is CASSIPTGNTEAFF.

The chain carries TRBV6-1 and TRBJ2-3, with a tentative D call TRBD2 (6 bases). The germline V and J ends were trimmed by 7 bases and 1 base, with 15 bases remaining between them. The CDR3 is made up of 15 amino acids. Germline values: CDR1 MNHNS, CDR2 SASEGT. The CDR3 protein is CASTGTPGGTDTQYF. The CDR3 DNA sequence: TGTGCCAGCACGGGTACCCCGGGGGGCACAGATACGCAGTATTTT.

The chain joins TRBV6-5 to TRBJ2-7; 11 positions agree with TRBD2. The J segment lost 3 bases and the V segment lost 6 bases, leaving 7 bases of the junction unmatched. The CDR3 consists of 15 residues. Germline V gene data show CDR1 as MNHEY and CDR2 as SVGAGI. The CDR3 DNA reads as TGTGCCAGCAGCCCGACTAGCGGGGCCAACTACGAGCAGTACTTC. It specifies CASSPTSGANYEQYF.

This chain links TRBV7-9 with TRBJ1-1; D is perhaps TRBD1 (6 bases). CDR3 length: 18 amino acids. V lost 5 bases, J lost 4 bases, and 26 bases lay in between. Germline V gene sequence: CDR1 SEHNR, CDR2 FQNEAQ (reference sequence). CDR3 region: CASSGRTGRSVSTTEAFF. The CDR3, as DNA: TGTGCCAGCAGCGGAAGAACAGGGCGGTCGGTTAGCACCACTGAAGCTTTCTTT.

The V gene is TRBV11-2, the J gene TRBJ1-4; TRBD1 is a possible D gene (5 bases). Trimming took 5 bases from V and 8 from J, leaving 15 bases between them. The CDR3 spans 14 residues. Germline V CDR1 and CDR2: SGHAT, FQNNGV. CDR3 sequence reads: CASSRTYPREKLFF. CDR3 nucleotides: TGTGCCAGCAGCCGGACATACCCGAGGGAAAAACTGTTTTTT.

The chain combines TRBV19 with TRBJ1-4, with 9 bases aligning to TRBD1. The CDR3 extends over 16 amino acids. Germline V gene data show CDR1 as LNHDA and CDR2 as SQIVND (reference sequence). V shed 3 bases, J shed 6 bases, and the junction held 8 bases outside the gene matches. CDR3 sequence: CASSIAGDREDEKLFF. CDR3 sequence (DNA): TGTGCCAGTAGTATTGCTGGGGACAGGGAGGATGAAAAACTGTTTTTT.